The 15 T cell receptor beta chains given below trace back to one sample, sequenced in a study of monozygotic twins with inflammatory bowel disease. With the 5' RACE reads reprocessed, TCRdb shows one record per CDR3 protein and no DNA. Its listing shows 150,000 to 200,000 distinct CDR3 sequences. The sequenced material came from blood. Receptors originate from a human donor with ulcerative colitis or Crohn's disease, or a healthy co-twin of an affected twin (not recorded which).

The rearrangement joins TRBV9 to TRBJ2-7. The CDR3 length is 15 residues. Germline lookup yields CDR1 SGDLS and CDR2 YYNGEE. The CDR3: CASSPHGKGNYEQYF.

This chain uses TRBV28 with TRBJ2-5; TCRdb's D call, TRBD2, is unchecked because there is no DNA. The CDR3 spans 14 residues. CDR1 MDHEN and CDR2 SYDVKM come from the germline V gene. The CDR3 protein is CASSPHVLGETQYF.

The CDR3 region is CASSQGSSGDSYEQYF. This chain joins TRBV3-1 and TRBJ2-7; TCRdb's D gene call, TRBD2, goes unchecked for lack of DNA. This CDR3 region has 16 residues. The germline gives CDR1 LGHDT, CDR2 YNNKEL (reference sequence).

The chain joins TRBV4-3 to TRBJ2-1. CDR3 length equals 13 residues. Germline CDR1 is LGHNA and CDR2 is YSLEER. This CDR3 reads CASSPAIYNEQFF.

CDR3 sequence reads: CASSLGGLGDHLRNDEKLSF. V usage is TRBV11-2 and J usage is TRBJ1-4; the TCRdb call, TRBD1, lacks DNA for checking. Germline-derived CDR1 and CDR2 are SGHAT and FQNNGV. CDR3 length: 20 residues.

The chain carries TRBV29-1 and TRBJ2-7; the TCRdb D gene call, TRBD1, has no DNA to confirm it. From germline, CDR1 is SQVTM and CDR2 ANQGSEA. The CDR3 has 16 amino acids. This CDR3 is CSVGGGVGGSPYEQYF.

CDR3 sequence reads: CASSDRVTGELFF. The chain links TRBV18 to TRBJ2-2. Germline CDR1 is KGHSH and CDR2 is LQKENI. This CDR3 region has 13 residues.

The chain recombines TRBV12-3 or TRBV12-4 with TRBJ1-1. This CDR3 comprises 13 residues. CDR3: CASSFEVWTEAFF.

The chain links TRBV21-1 to TRBJ1-2. TRBV21-1 is a pseudogene. The CDR3 extends over 14 amino acids. The CDR3 protein is CASSSSPGPRGYTF.

The CDR3 reads CASSLGTGGTNEKLFF. This chain uses TRBV5-4 with TRBJ1-4; TCRdb reports TRBD1, a call that lacks DNA to check it against. CDR1 and CDR2 from the germline V gene are SGHNT and YYREEE (reference sequence). The CDR3 is 16 residues long.

The chain recombines TRBV5-1 with TRBJ1-4; the D gene TCRdb calls, TRBD1, cannot be checked with no DNA. CDR1 is SGHRS and CDR2 is YFSETQ in the germline V gene. The length of the CDR3 is 15 residues. The CDR3 region is CASSPEERLNEKLFF.

The J gene is TRBJ2-7, the V gene TRBV4-1; TCRdb picks TRBD1, but there is no DNA to check that call. CDR1 is MGHRA, CDR2 YSYEKL, per germline. The CDR3 has 15 amino acids. The CDR3 reads CASSRGTGSSYEQYF.

The chain carries TRBV10-3 and TRBJ2-1; TCRdb lists TRBD1, though no DNA is available to test this call. The CDR3 has 16 residues. Germline-derived CDR1 and CDR2 are ENHRY and SYGVKD. CDR3 sequence reads: CAIKGTEADSYNEQFF.

This rearrangement joins TRBV3-1 to TRBJ1-1; lacking DNA, the TRBD1 call made by TCRdb goes unchecked. Germline-derived CDR1 and CDR2 are LGHDT and YNNKEL (reference sequence). The CDR3 sequence is 13 residues long. CDR3 sequence: CASSQDRVTEAFF. Looking up the rest from reference TRBV3-1 and TRBJ1-1 gives the full variable domain: DTAVSQTPKYLVTQMGNDKSIKCEQNLGHDTMYWYKQDSKKFLKIMFSYNNKELIINETVPNRFSPKSPDKAHLNLHINSLELGDSAVYFCASSQDRVTEAFFGQGTRLTVV.

V and J are TRBV20-1 and TRBJ1-2. Germline V CDR1 and CDR2: DFQATT, SNEGSKA (reference sequence). CDR3 length: 12 amino acids. CDR3 sequence reads: CSAYRMISGYTF.